Sequencing of this T cell receptor beta chain was carried out in a study of post-analysis software for immune sequencing data. Findings and caveats of the study: Samples from a shared batch, those prepared together, strongly co-clustered by F measure. In patients, TRBV5-6, TRBV5-1 and TRBV20-1 belonged to about five TRBV segments found more frequently than in controls.

Germline V gene data show CDR1 as MNHNY and CDR2 as SVGAGI (reference sequence). The CDR3 is 16 amino acids. J gave up 2 bases and V 5 bases, and 9 bases lay outside the gene matches. This clonotype was observed a handful of times. As yet, its antigen is unknown. Researchers reported that TCR beta cDNA libraries carried unique molecular identifiers. TCRdb reprocessed the PCR reads with MiXCR, giving one entry per CDR3 protein. The sample comprises roughly 400,000 distinct CDR3 sequences, about 40% of which are singletons, and 7.6% rests with the top ten. Sequencing was done on a sample of blood. The receptor comes from a girl aged 2 to 9 with multiple sclerosis. The V call is TRBV6-6, the J call TRBJ2-7, with TRBD1 identical over 10 bases. In nucleotides, the CDR3 is TGTGCCAGCAGTCCCACGGGGGGACAGGGGACCTACGAGCAGTACTTC. Translation gives CASSPTGGQGTYEQYF.